This TCR beta chain comes out of a study of sequential checkpoint blockade in melanoma. Study as a whole: Randomization was 1:1 between first-line nivolumab→ipilimumab and ipilimumab→nivolumab. Maintenance nivolumab came after either treatment sequence.

Described treatment: randomized to nivolumab then ipilimumab (arm A) or the reverse (arm B). Patients had received no earlier DNA-damaging chemotherapy. Sorted cells were live CD3+CD8+, lacking CD19 and CD56, from PBMCs. The CDR3 sequence is 12 residues long. Germline V lookup: CDR1 SGHRS, CDR2 YFSETQ. V lost 5 bases, J lost 0 bases, and 5 bases lay in between. Repertoires were generated with immunoSEQ multiplex PCR, while TCRdb's copy carries only in-frame clones and drops some. Counted here are 15,000 to 20,000 clones, roughly four fifths occurring once; the ten biggest clones make up around 32%. The rearrangement joins TRBV5-1 to TRBJ1-1, with D unclear. The sequence was obtained from a human donor with melanoma. The specimen comprised CD8+ T cells sorted from blood (inferred from file names), sampled from a patient given nivolumab and ipilimumab in sequence. The CDR3 DNA is TGCGCCAGCAGACACATGAACACTGAAGCTTTCTTT. Its translation is CASRHMNTEAFF.